This T cell receptor beta chain stems from a study of response to subunit inactivated influenza vaccine. Study-level results: Seasonal influenza vaccination, on each occasion, was suggested by the authors to recruit few new T cells.

MiXCR, applied by TCRdb to the RT-PCR reads, yields one record per CDR3 protein. This table holds fewer than 550,000 distinct CDR3 sequences, about 25% found once. As regards this clonotype: Its antigen is not known.

The germline gives CDR1 MNHEY, CDR2 SVGEGT. The CDR3 is 16 amino acids. V gave up 4 bases and J gave up 5 bases; unmatched junction bases: 9. The rearrangement links TRBV6-2 or TRBV6-3 to TRBJ2-3, with 10 bases identical to TRBD1. This clonotype was obtained from a man aged 45-60 years who received an inactivated influenza vaccine. The sample in question was CD4+ T cells sorted from PBMCs, obtained 4 to 6 days after vaccination. Written as DNA, the CDR3 is TGTGCCAGCAGTTCCCTCAGGACAGGGGGACGAGATACGCAGTATTTT. It yields the protein CASSSLRTGGRDTQYF.